These 21 T cell receptor beta chains originate from one sample sequenced in a study of identical twins listed by TCRdb under 2016. Preparation of the library involved 5' RACE. This sample was sequenced with an Illumina HiSeq 2000. The public reads were run again by TCRdb, first through fastp at Q25 and then through MiXCR, and only productive beta chains were kept. When rows share a CDR3 protein, they turn into one entry using the most common DNA and genes. The sample table records 400,000 to 600,000 distinct CDR3 sequences; about a fifth of these occur just once. Approximately 0.52% of the sample comes from the top ten. The same sample was also used in a study of yellow fever vaccine responses in identical twins.

The sequenced material came from CD4+ T cells sorted from blood. The receptors come from a woman under 30 in good health.

CDR3 DNA: TGTGCCAGCAGCCAAGTGGGTAGCGGGAGTCGGGAGCAGTACTTC. It yields the protein CASSQVGSGSREQYF. This rearrangement joins TRBV3-1 to TRBJ2-7, with 9 bases matching TRBD2. V lost 1 base, J lost 7 bases, and 8 bases stayed unmatched. Germline V gene data show CDR1 as LGHDT and CDR2 as YNNKEL (reference sequence). The CDR3 is 15 residues long.

This clonotype was recorded a few times. This sequence joins TRBV27 and TRBJ2-1; TRBD1 might be the D (5 bases). The germline V gene encodes CDR1 MNHEY and CDR2 SMNVEV (reference sequence). The CDR3 is made up of 13 amino acids. V lost 4 bases to trimming and J lost 10 bases, with 14 bases between them. The CDR3 reads CASSSSWGVEQFF. The DNA of the CDR3 is TGTGCCAGCAGTTCTAGTTGGGGCGTGGAGCAGTTCTTC.

The rearrangement uses TRBV5-8 and TRBJ2-1, with a weak D call TRBD2 (5 bases). CDR3 length equals 17 residues. Trimming pared 1 base from V and 4 bases from J, leaving 18 bases between. CDR1 and CDR2 (germline): SGHTS, YDEGEE. The CDR3 DNA is TGTGCCAGCAGCTTGTCAGAAGCGGCGTCAATTTACAATGAGCAGTTCTTC. Translation gives CASSLSEAASIYNEQFF.

This clonotype was picked up many times. The chain employs TRBV5-1 and TRBJ2-5; D unresolved. V lost 0 bases, J lost 5 bases, and 5 bases lay in between. Germline V gene lookup returns CDR1 SGHRS and CDR2 YFSETQ. The CDR3 runs 12 residues. CDR3: CASSLGLETQYF. The CDR3 DNA is TGCGCCAGCAGCTTGGGTTTGGAGACCCAGTACTTC.

The chain uses TRBV28 and TRBJ1-2; D is unresolved. The CDR3 is 13 amino acids. Germline CDR1 and CDR2: MDHEN and SYDVKM. V shed 1 base and J shed 7 bases, with 10 bases lying between them. The CDR3 here is CASSLSASPGYTF. The CDR3 region has the DNA TGTGCCAGCAGTTTATCCGCTTCCCCTGGCTACACCTTC.

The gene calls are TRBV5-1 and TRBJ2-1; 11 nucleotides line up with TRBD2. V lost 4 bases, J lost 12 bases, and 18 bases stayed unmatched. The CDR3 loop spans 17 amino acids. Per germline, CDR1 SGHRS and CDR2 YFSETQ. The CDR3 DNA follows: TGCGCCAGCAGCGAGGGGCCTGGGGGGATACTAGCGGGGGCGCAGTTCTTC. Amino acid sequence: CASSEGPGGILAGAQFF.

The J gene is TRBJ2-1, the V gene TRBV5-1, with a weak D call TRBD1 (5 bases). This CDR3 has 15 amino acids. Trimming stripped 0 bases from V and 3 bases from J, with 10 bases between. Germline V lookup: CDR1 SGHRS, CDR2 YFSETQ. For the CDR3, the DNA is TGCGCCAGCAGCTTGGCAGCCCAGGGCTACAATGAGCAGTTCTTC. Translation: CASSLAAQGYNEQFF. Full variable domain (rest looked up from reference TRBV5-1 and TRBJ2-1): KAGVTQTPRYLIKTRGQQVTLSCSPISGHRSVSWYQQTPGQGLQFLFEYFSETQRNKGNFPGRFSGRQFSNSRSEMNVSTLELGDSALYLCASSLAAQGYNEQFFGPGTRLTVL.

A few counts support this clonotype. The chain is built from TRBV3-1 and TRBJ2-1, with D possibly TRBD2 on 6 matching bases. Trimming took 3 bases from V and 1 from J, leaving 7 bases between them. Germline loops: CDR1 LGHDT, CDR2 YNNKEL (reference sequence). This CDR3 comprises 14 residues. The CDR3 sequence: CASSHGGSYNEQFF. The CDR3, as DNA: TGTGCCAGCAGCCATGGGGGGTCCTACAATGAGCAGTTCTTC.

The table lists this clonotype with a few counts. The rearrangement joins TRBV7-9 to TRBJ2-2; D possibly corresponds to TRBD1 (6 bases). Germline CDR1 is SEHNR and CDR2 is FQNEAQ (reference sequence). The length of the CDR3 is 16 residues. Trimming removed 4 bases from V and 2 bases from J, with 14 bases in between. Here the CDR3 DNA reads TGTGCCAGCAGCTCTCCCTGGACAGATAACACCGGGGAGCTGTTTTTT. Translating gives CASSSPWTDNTGELFF.

A remark on this clonotype: At one end the junction does not follow the germline gene, possibly because of a read error. This chain joins TRBV28 and TRBJ2-4; no firm D call. CDR3 length equals 16 residues. Germline CDR1 reads MDHEN; CDR2 reads SYDVKM. The CDR3 coding sequence is TGCGCCAGCAGTTTGGCCGTTGTGGGAGCCAAAAACATTCAGTACTTC. Translated: CASSLAVVGAKNIQYF. Based on the CDR3 plus reference TRBV28 and TRBJ2-4, the full variable domain is DVKVTQSSRYLVKRTGEKVFLECVQDMDHENMFWYRQDPGLGLRLIYFSYDVKMKEKGDIPEGYSVSREKKERFSLILESASTNQTSMYLCASSLAVVGAKNIQYFGAGTRLSVL.

The chain combines TRBV28 with TRBJ2-1, with 9 bases lining up with TRBD2. The germline V gene encodes CDR1 MDHEN and CDR2 SYDVKM. Trimming removed 6 bases from V and 5 bases from J; junction bases left unmatched: 11. The CDR3 loop spans 16 amino acids. DNA for the CDR3: TGTGCCAGCAGGACCGAGGGGAGCGGGAGGAACAATGAGCAGTTCTTC. Protein: CASRTEGSGRNNEQFF. Using reference TRBV28 and TRBJ2-1 for the parts outside the CDR3, the full variable domain is DVKVTQSSRYLVKRTGEKVFLECVQDMDHENMFWYRQDPGLGLRLIYFSYDVKMKEKGDIPEGYSVSREKKERFSLILESASTNQTSMYLCASRTEGSGRNNEQFFGPGTRLTVL.

This clonotype was detected a few times. V usage is TRBV9 and J usage is TRBJ2-7; D is unclear. The V end was cut by 4 bases, the J end by 2 bases, with 13 bases between. In germline, CDR1 is SGDLS, CDR2 YYNGEE. This CDR3 contains 14 residues. Here the CDR3 DNA reads TGTGCCAGCAGCCCTCGCGGTGGGACCTACGAGCAGTACTTC. The encoded protein is CASSPRGGTYEQYF. The variable domain in full, with the rest retrieved from reference TRBV9 and TRBJ2-7, is DSGVTQTPKHLITATGQRVTLRCSPRSGDLSVYWYQQSLDQGLQFLIQYYNGEERAKGNILERFSAQQFPDLHSELNLSSLELGDSALYFCASSPRGGTYEQYFGPGTRLTVT.

This clonotype was seen a handful of times. The rearrangement uses TRBV25-1 and TRBJ2-1; D not certain. With 4 bases removed from V and 4 bases from J, the gap between germline ends came to 8 bases. Germline values: CDR1 MGHDK, CDR2 SYGVNS. The length of the CDR3 is 13 residues. The CDR3, as DNA: TGTGCCAGCAGTGGGCCAATTTACAATGAGCAGTTCTTC. Its protein is CASSGPIYNEQFF. Full variable domain (outside the CDR3, taken from reference TRBV25-1 and TRBJ2-1): EADIYQTPRYLVIGTGKKITLECSQTMGHDKMYWYQQDPGMELHLIHYSYGVNSTEKGDLSSESTVSRIRTEHFPLTLESARPSHTSQYLCASSGPIYNEQFFGPGTRLTVL.

The chain couples TRBV10-2 to TRBJ2-7; D is perhaps TRBD1 (6 bases). CDR1 WSHSY and CDR2 SAAADI come from the germline V gene. The CDR3 consists of 13 residues. Trimming removed 7 bases from V and 3 bases from J, with 13 bases in between. CDR3: CASNEGGHYEQYV. CDR3 coding DNA: TGCGCCAGCAATGAAGGGGGACACTACGAGCAGTACGTC.

The sample holds a few counts of this clonotype. The chain has TRBV20-1 and TRBJ1-2; no clear D. Per germline, CDR1 DFQATT and CDR2 SNEGSKA (reference sequence). V lost 3 bases and J 8 bases, leaving 16 bases between the germline ends. The CDR3 has 13 residues. The DNA for the CDR3 is TGCAGTGCTAGTTGGGTCAGCGGCGCGGGCTACACCTTC. Translation gives CSASWVSGAGYTF.

The V gene is TRBV15, the J gene TRBJ1-3; weak D call: TRBD1 (5 bases). The CDR3 contains 16 residues. Germline loops: CDR1 LNHNV, CDR2 YYDKDF (reference sequence). Trimming removed 2 bases at V and 0 bases at J, with 11 bases between. CDR3: CATSRQVGGSGNTIYF. The CDR3 nucleotides are TGTGCCACCAGCAGACAAGTTGGGGGCTCTGGAAACACCATATATTTT.

This clonotype has ten or more counts. One end of the junction is discordant with germline, which a read error may explain. The V and J genes are TRBV5-1 and TRBJ2-7; D is unclear. The length of the CDR3 is 13 residues. CDR1 and CDR2 from the germline V gene are SGHRS and YFSETQ. CDR3 sequence (DNA): TGTGCCAGCAGCTTGACGGGTACCTACGAGCAGTACTTC. Its translation is CASSLTGTYEQYF.

This clonotype was counted a few times. The chain couples TRBV5-6 to TRBJ1-2, with D perhaps matching TRBD1 (5 bases). Per germline, CDR1 SGHDT and CDR2 YYEEEE. Between the trimmed V and J ends, which lost 4 bases and 1 base, there was a span of 17 bases. This CDR3 contains 16 residues. The CDR3 sequence: CASSPGTGHLNYGYTF. The DNA of the CDR3 is TGTGCCAGCAGCCCCGGAACAGGACATCTTAACTATGGCTACACCTTC.

The chain joins TRBV20-1 to TRBJ1-3; D remains unclear. V lost 6 bases and J lost 1, with 10 bases in between. This CDR3 spans 13 amino acids. Germline assignment: CDR1 DFQATT and CDR2 SNEGSKA (reference sequence). The CDR3 reads CSAGILSGNTIYF. The CDR3 DNA sequence: TGCAGTGCGGGGATTTTGTCTGGAAACACCATATATTTT.

This clonotype was counted once. The chain links TRBV11-1 to TRBJ2-1; TRBD2 matches 14 bases. Looked up from germline, CDR1 is SGHAT and CDR2 is FQDESV (reference sequence). Trimming at V came to 5 bases and at J to 3 bases, leaving 9 bases not matched to a gene. This CDR3 comprises 18 residues. The CDR3 here is CASSPPGLAGEDYNEQFF. The CDR3 DNA follows: TGTGCCAGCAGCCCCCCGGGACTAGCGGGAGAGGACTACAATGAGCAGTTCTTC.

V and J are TRBV12-3 or TRBV12-4 and TRBJ2-2, with 8 bases that match TRBD2. V trimming: 6 bases; J trimming: 4 bases; junction bases outside the gene matches: 4. The CDR3 is 14 amino acids. The CDR3 coding sequence is TGTGCCAGCAGAGCGGGGGATCGCACCGGGGAGCTGTTTTTT. It encodes CASRAGDRTGELFF.